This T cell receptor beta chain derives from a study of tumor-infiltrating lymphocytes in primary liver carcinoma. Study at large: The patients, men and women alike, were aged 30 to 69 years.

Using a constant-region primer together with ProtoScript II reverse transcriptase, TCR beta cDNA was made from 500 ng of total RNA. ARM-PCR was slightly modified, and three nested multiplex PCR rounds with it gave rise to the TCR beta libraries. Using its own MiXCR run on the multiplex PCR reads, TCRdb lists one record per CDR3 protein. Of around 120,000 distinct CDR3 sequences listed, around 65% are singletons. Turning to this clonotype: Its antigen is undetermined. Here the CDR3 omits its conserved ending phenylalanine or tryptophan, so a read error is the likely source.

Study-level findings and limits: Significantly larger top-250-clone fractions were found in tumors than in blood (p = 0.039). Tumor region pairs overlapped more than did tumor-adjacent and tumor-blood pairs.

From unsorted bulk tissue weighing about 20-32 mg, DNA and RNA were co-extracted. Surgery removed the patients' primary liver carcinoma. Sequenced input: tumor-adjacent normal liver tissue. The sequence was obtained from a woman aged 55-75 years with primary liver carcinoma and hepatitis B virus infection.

CDR3 sequence (DNA): TGTGCCAGCAGGCCATTAGGGCAGGGGGGCAATCAGCCCCAGCATATT. This translates into CASRPLGQGGNQPQHI. V gene TRBV6-1 combines with J gene TRBJ1-5; 7 bases line up with TRBD1. This CDR3 contains 16 residues. V gave up 6 bases and J gave up 2 bases; unmatched junction bases: 10. CDR1 and CDR2 (germline): MNHNS, SASEGT.